The 2 T cell receptor beta chains below all came from one sample that was sequenced in a study of human T cells and chemical hapten exposure. As for time point: pre-sensitization, week 0. The treatment here: therapeutic diphenylcyclopropenone sensitization with weekly scalp DPC. TCRdb used MiXCR to reprocess the RACE reads, holding one entry per CDR3 protein. The table has around 300,000 distinct CDR3 sequences, approximately 5.8% seen once. Material: whole blood, obtained in connection with sensitization to the hapten diphenylcyclopropenone (DPC). All receptors come from a woman between 18 and 29 years old with alopecia areata. Some clones in this sample may be carry-over from other donors' samples.

This chain joins TRBV20-1 and TRBJ1-3; tentative D call: TRBD1 (6 bases). Trimming cost V 5 bases and J 0 bases, with 14 bases left between them. The CDR3 totals 15 residues. The germline V gene has CDR1 DFQATT and CDR2 SNEGSKA (reference sequence). Here the CDR3 reads CSAPGGGLSGNTIYF. DNA of the CDR3: TGCAGTGCTCCCGGAGGGGGTCTCTCTGGAAACACCATATATTTT.

The chain joins TRBV15 to TRBJ2-2, with 8 bases that match TRBD1. The CDR3 is 15 residues long. The trim removed 5 bases at V and 1 base at J, leaving 3 bases unmatched. Looked up from germline, CDR1 is LNHNV and CDR2 is YYDKDF (reference sequence). CDR3 bases: TGTGCCACCAGCGAAGGGACAGGGAACACCGGGGAGCTGTTTTTT. It codes for CATSEGTGNTGELFF.